This T cell receptor (beta chain) was recorded in a study of T cell responses to AZD1222 COVID-19 vaccine. Study-wide results and limits: Most donors were white British, females outnumbered males, and clonal diversity was possibly underestimated. At baseline, seropositivity was found in only 5 to 7 AZD1222 recipients. Dominant at 160-218 and 743-854, vaccine-associated CD4 TCRs also spanned spike.

The table came from immunoSEQ multiplex PCR; TCRdb's copy has only in-frame clones and leaves some out. This sample yields over 100,000 clones, of which around 82% are seen a single time; about 15% belongs to the top ten. Trimming cost V 0 bases and J 0 bases, with 7 bases left between them. This CDR3 has 15 residues. Germline V gives CDR1 SGHTA, CDR2 FQGNSA. This clone was observed a few times. Its antigen is as yet unknown. This receptor was identified in an adult in good health. The chain recombines TRBV7-2 with TRBJ2-3; D is perhaps TRBD2 (6 bases). Sequenced here: peripheral blood, sampled on day 0 of AZD1222 vaccination. The CDR3: CASSLARGSTDTQYF. The DNA for the CDR3 is TGTGCCAGCAGCTTAGCGCGGGGTAGCACAGATACGCAGTATTTT.